The T cell receptor beta chain described here comes from a study of CD8+CD57+ T cells in acquired aplastic anemia. The template used for profiling TCR beta VDJ and CDR3 was genomic DNA. TCRdb used MiXCR to reprocess the reads, holding one entry per CDR3 protein. The sample contains about 40,000 distinct CDR3 sequences, 60% to 70% of which appear only once. Individuals selected for sequencing had exhibited CD8+CD57+ cell expansion on flow cytometry. Patients had not yet gotten any therapy when their blood was taken for sampling. Germline loops: CDR1 SGHRS, CDR2 YFSETQ. V lost 4 bases, J lost 1 base, and 17 bases lay in between. The CDR3 is made up of 16 amino acids.

Material: sorted CD4+, CD8+, or CD8+CD57+ T cells (not recorded which) from PBMCs. The clonotype was recovered from a human donor with aplastic anemia. The rearrangement uses TRBV5-1 and TRBJ2-5; D gene ambiguous. For the CDR3, the DNA is TGCGCCAGCAGCCCGACGTGGCTCCCGGCCCAAGAGACCCAGTACTTC. This codes for CASSPTWLPAQETQYF.